One and the same sample provided the 8 T cell receptor beta chains below, sequenced in a study of cytomegalovirus exposure and HLA in healthy donors. PCR primers comprised 60 Vbeta and 13 Jbeta primers. This table comes from immunoSEQ multiplex PCR, and its TCRdb copy is limited to in-frame clones, with some not included. Of some 120,000 clones in the sample, around 76% were seen once. The sequenced sample was PBMCs. The receptor source for this set is a woman aged 55-69 years in good health and CMV-seropositive.

The V and J genes are TRBV30 and TRBJ2-1; 8 bases line up with TRBD2. Germline V gene lookup returns CDR1 GTSNPN and CDR2 SVGIG (reference sequence). This CDR3 has 13 amino acids. Trimming at V came to 3 bases and at J to 10 bases, leaving 8 bases not matched to a gene. CDR3 DNA sequence: TGTGCCTGGAGGGTCGGAGCGGGGGTGGAGCAGTTCTTC. Residues: CAWRVGAGVEQFF.

The V gene is TRBV7-9, the J gene TRBJ2-7, with 15 positions matching TRBD2. Trimming at V came to 1 base and at J to 3 bases, leaving 10 bases not matched to a gene. The CDR3 runs 19 residues. Germline loops: CDR1 SEHNR, CDR2 FQNEAQ (reference sequence). For the CDR3, the DNA is TGTGCCAGCAGCTTAGAGCCCGGACTAGCGGGAGGGTCCCACTACGAGCAGTACTTC. This gives the protein CASSLEPGLAGGSHYEQYF.

This chain connects TRBV6-5 to TRBJ1-5; D may be TRBD1 (5 bases). V dropped 7 bases and J dropped 5 bases, with 9 bases sitting between them. Germline assignment: CDR1 MNHEY and CDR2 SVGAGI. This CDR3 spans 12 amino acids. CDR3: CASIGGDQPQHF. CDR3 coding DNA: TGTGCCAGCATCGGGGGAGATCAGCCCCAGCATTTT.

J is TRBJ2-7 and V is TRBV23-1; 7 bases are shared with TRBD1. TRBV23-1 is reported as an ORF; its role is uncertain. The CDR3 length is 15 residues. V lost 3 bases, J lost 6 bases, and 11 bases stayed unmatched. CDR3 loop: CASSHLGQVWSEQYF. The CDR3, as DNA: TGCGCCAGCAGTCACCTCGGACAGGTTTGGAGCGAGCAGTACTTC.

The chain employs TRBV6-5 and TRBJ1-4; D uncertain. This CDR3 region has 13 residues. Trimming removed 9 bases from V and 3 bases from J, with 11 bases in between. Germline lookup yields CDR1 MNHEY and CDR2 SVGAGI. CDR3 in DNA: TGTGCCAGTTCGGTTACTTCTAATGAAAAACTGTTTTTT. Residues: CASSVTSNEKLFF.

This chain uses TRBV7-2 with TRBJ1-4, with D perhaps matching TRBD1 (6 bases). Germline assignment: CDR1 SGHTA and CDR2 FQGNSA. Deletions cut 5 bases from V and 8 bases from J, with 24 bases between. The CDR3 sequence is 17 residues long. CDR3 loop: CASSLILRGGVGEKLFF. As DNA, the CDR3 is TGTGCCAGCAGCCTCATACTGAGGGGGGGAGTAGGAGAAAAACTGTTTTTT.

This rearrangement joins TRBV19 to TRBJ2-4, with TRBD1 matching 7 bases. CDR3 length: 15 residues. Germline values: CDR1 LNHDA, CDR2 SQIVND (reference sequence). Losses at the gene ends were 4 bases for V and 3 bases for J; bases not matched to a gene: 6. The CDR3 sequence: CASSRQGNDKNIQYF. The CDR3 region has the DNA TGTGCCAGTAGTAGACAGGGAAACGACAAAAACATTCAGTACTTC.

The chain's CDR3 is CASSYLDYEQYF. The DNA for the CDR3 is TGTGCCAGCAGCTACTTAGACTACGAGCAGTACTTC. The chain joins TRBV11-2 to TRBJ2-7; no definite D call. V lost 4 bases and J 3 bases, leaving 7 bases between the germline ends. Germline V gene sequence: CDR1 SGHAT, CDR2 FQNNGV. The CDR3 runs 12 residues.